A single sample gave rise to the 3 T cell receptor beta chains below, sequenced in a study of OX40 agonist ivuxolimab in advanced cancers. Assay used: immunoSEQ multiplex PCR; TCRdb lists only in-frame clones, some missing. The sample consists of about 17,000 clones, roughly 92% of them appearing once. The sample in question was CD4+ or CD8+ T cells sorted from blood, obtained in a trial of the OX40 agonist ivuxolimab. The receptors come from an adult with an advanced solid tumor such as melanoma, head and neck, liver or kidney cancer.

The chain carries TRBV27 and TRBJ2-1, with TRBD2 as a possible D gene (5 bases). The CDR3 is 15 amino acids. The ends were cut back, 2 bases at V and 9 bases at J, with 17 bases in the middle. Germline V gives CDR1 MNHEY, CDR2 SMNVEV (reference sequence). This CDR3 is CASSLIGSLRGEQFF. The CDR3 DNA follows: TGTGCCAGCAGTTTAATAGGTAGCCTTCGGGGTGAGCAGTTCTTC.

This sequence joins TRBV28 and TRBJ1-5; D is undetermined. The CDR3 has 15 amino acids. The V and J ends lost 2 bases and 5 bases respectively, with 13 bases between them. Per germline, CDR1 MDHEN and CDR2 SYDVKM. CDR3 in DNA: TGTGCCAGCAGTTTAAATCGGGTACCATATCAGCCCCAGCATTTT. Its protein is CASSLNRVPYQPQHF.

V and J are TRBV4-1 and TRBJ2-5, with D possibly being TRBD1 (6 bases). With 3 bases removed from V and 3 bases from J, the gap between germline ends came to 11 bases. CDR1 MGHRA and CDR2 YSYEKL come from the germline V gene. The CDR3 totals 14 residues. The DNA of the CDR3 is TGCGCCAGCAGCCATCAGGGGCTGGAAGAGACCCAGTACTTC. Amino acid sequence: CASSHQGLEETQYF.